Below are 13 T cell receptor beta chains sequenced from a single sample in a study of response to subunit inactivated influenza vaccine (dated by TCRdb to the late 2010s). The method was RT-PCR. TCRdb lists the instrument as Illumina HiSeq 2500. TCRdb ran its own pipeline on the public reads, namely fastp trimming at Q25 and MiXCR clone calling, and kept in-frame beta chains. Records with the same CDR3 protein are collapsed into one entry carrying the most frequent genes and DNA. Within this sample are approximately 680,000 distinct CDR3 sequences, with 15% to 18% of them counted one time only. The ten biggest clones cover around a tenth of the sample. The material sequenced was PBMCs from blood, taken 12 days after vaccination. These receptors originate from a man aged 45-65 years who received an inactivated influenza vaccine. Donor details come from another sample of the same person, matched by shared clones.

This clonotype was counted a few times. The chain combines TRBV6-5 with TRBJ2-5; 8 bases line up with TRBD1. V dropped 2 bases and J dropped 4; count of bases not matched to a gene: 6. Germline-derived CDR1 and CDR2 are MNHEY and SVGAGI. CDR3 length equals 15 residues. The CDR3 loop is CASSYEAGGGETQYF. The CDR3 DNA follows: TGTGCCAGCAGTTACGAGGCAGGGGGCGGAGAGACCCAGTACTTC.

There are many counts of this clonotype. The chain couples TRBV6-2 or TRBV6-3 to TRBJ1-5, with a tentative D call TRBD1 (5 bases). In germline, CDR1 is MNHEY, CDR2 SVGEGT. The CDR3 extends over 15 amino acids. V lost 2 bases and J 4 bases, leaving 12 bases between the germline ends. In DNA, the CDR3 is TGTGCCAGCAGTTACGTGGGGGGTCCGAATCAGCCCCAGCATTTT. It yields the protein CASSYVGGPNQPQHF.

For this clonotype: A much more abundant neighbour one base away suggests this may be a read error. The chain employs TRBV20-1 and TRBJ2-3, with D possibly matching TRBD2 (5 bases). V dropped 0 bases and J dropped 5 bases, with 15 bases sitting between them. The germline V gene has CDR1 DFQATT and CDR2 SNEGSKA (reference sequence). This CDR3 spans 15 amino acids. CDR3 region: CSARDPGVSGDTQYF. CDR3 DNA sequence: TGCAGTGCTAGAGATCCCGGGGTGTCCGGAGATACGCAGTATTTT.

This clonotype has a count of ten or more. This rearrangement joins TRBV6-5 to TRBJ2-7, with D unclear. This CDR3 is built from 14 residues. Germline assignment: CDR1 MNHEY and CDR2 SVGAGI. The V gene lost 2 bases and the J gene lost 0 bases, with 8 bases spanning the gap. CDR3 bases: TGTGCCAGCAGTTACGTAGACGGCTCCTACGAGCAGTACTTC. This codes for CASSYVDGSYEQYF.

V usage is TRBV6-2 or TRBV6-3 and J usage is TRBJ1-5; D gene unclear. Trimming took 2 bases from V and 3 from J, leaving 8 bases between them. The CDR3 has 14 residues. Germline V gene lookup returns CDR1 MNHEY and CDR2 SVGEGT. The CDR3 sequence: CASSYSGLNQPQHF. Written as DNA, the CDR3 is TGTGCCAGCAGTTACAGCGGCCTCAATCAGCCCCAGCATTTT.

This chain connects TRBV29-1 to TRBJ2-1; 9 nucleotides line up with TRBD2. From germline, CDR1 is SQVTM and CDR2 ANQGSEA. The CDR3 spans 19 residues. The V gene end was trimmed by 5 bases and the J gene end by 0 bases; junction bases not matched to a gene: 17. This chain's CDR3 is CSVWNRASGTYSSYNEQFF. The DNA of the CDR3 is TGCAGCGTTTGGAACCGGGCTAGCGGGACTTACAGCTCCTACAATGAGCAGTTCTTC.

This chain links TRBV6-2 or TRBV6-3 with TRBJ2-1; 7 bases line up with TRBD2. The CDR3 is 14 amino acids. CDR1 is MNHEY and CDR2 is SVGEGT in the germline V gene. The V gene end was trimmed by 3 bases and the J gene end by 5 bases; junction bases not matched to a gene: 4. CDR3 region: CASSYLAEDNEQFF. For the CDR3, the DNA is TGTGCCAGCAGTTATCTAGCGGAAGACAATGAGCAGTTCTTC.

This clonotype has only a few counts. V is TRBV14 and J is TRBJ2-2; 12 bases map to TRBD1. CDR3 length: 19 residues. The germline V gene encodes CDR1 SGHDN and CDR2 FVKESK. V shed 0 bases, J shed 6 bases, and the junction held 11 bases outside the gene matches. CDR3 loop: CASSQDFGTGGALPGELFF. The CDR3 DNA is TGTGCCAGCAGCCAAGATTTTGGGACAGGGGGCGCATTGCCCGGGGAGCTGTTTTTT.

This clonotype came up a few times. The chain joins TRBV20-1 to TRBJ2-7, with 10 bases that match TRBD1. The CDR3 length is 14 residues. Looked up from germline, CDR1 is DFQATT and CDR2 is SNEGSKA (reference sequence). V gave up 5 bases and J gave up 7 bases; unmatched junction bases: 11. Here the CDR3 reads CSAASTGGSREQYF. The CDR3 nucleotides read TGCAGTGCTGCCTCGACAGGGGGCTCGAGGGAGCAGTACTTC.

V gene TRBV4-2 combines with J gene TRBJ2-1; 9 bases line up with TRBD2. V lost 0 bases to trimming and J lost 3 bases; unmatched junction nucleotides: 3. CDR3 length: 16 amino acids. In germline, CDR1 is LGHNA, CDR2 YNFKEQ. The CDR3 region is CASSQDSAGGYNEQFF. CDR3 sequence (DNA): TGTGCCAGCAGCCAAGATTCAGCGGGAGGCTACAATGAGCAGTTCTTC.

The CDR3 reads CASSLGQAGTGELFF. CDR3 sequence (DNA): TGTGCCAGCAGTTTAGGGCAGGCGGGCACCGGGGAGCTGTTTTTT. The J gene is TRBJ2-2, the V gene TRBV12-3 or TRBV12-4; a weak D match, TRBD2 (5 bases). Trimming pared 1 base from V and 4 bases from J, leaving 10 bases between. This CDR3 has 15 residues.

The genes are TRBV5-1 and TRBJ1-1; 7 bases align to TRBD1. The CDR3 totals 16 residues. The V segment lost 5 bases and the J segment 0 bases; nucleotides outside the gene matches: 10. Germline-derived CDR1 and CDR2 are SGHRS and YFSETQ. Written as DNA, the CDR3 is TGCGCCAGCAGATCGGGACAGAGCCCAATGAACACTGAAGCTTTCTTT. It specifies CASRSGQSPMNTEAFF.

V is TRBV28 and J is TRBJ2-1; TRBD1 agrees at 8 bases. V was clipped by 5 bases and J by 3 bases; unmatched bases: 9. The germline gives CDR1 MDHEN, CDR2 SYDVKM. This CDR3 spans 16 amino acids. In DNA form, the CDR3 reads TGTGCCAGCAGTCCAACGGACAGGGCGGACTACAATGAGCAGTTCTTC. It encodes CASSPTDRADYNEQFF.